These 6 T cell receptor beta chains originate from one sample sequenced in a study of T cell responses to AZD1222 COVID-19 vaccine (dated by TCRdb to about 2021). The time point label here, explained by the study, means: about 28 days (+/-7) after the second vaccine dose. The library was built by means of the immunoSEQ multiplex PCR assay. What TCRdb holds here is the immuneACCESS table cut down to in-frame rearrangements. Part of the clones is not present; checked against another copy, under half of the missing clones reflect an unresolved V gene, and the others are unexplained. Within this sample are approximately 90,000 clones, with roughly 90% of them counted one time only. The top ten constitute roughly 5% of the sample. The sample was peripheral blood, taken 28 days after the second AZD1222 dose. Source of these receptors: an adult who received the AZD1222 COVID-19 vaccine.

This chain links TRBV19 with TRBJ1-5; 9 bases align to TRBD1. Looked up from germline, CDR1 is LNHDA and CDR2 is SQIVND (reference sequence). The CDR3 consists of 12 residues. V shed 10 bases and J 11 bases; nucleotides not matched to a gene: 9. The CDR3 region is CATGQGLGTQHF. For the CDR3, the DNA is TGTGCCACCGGACAGGGGCTAGGGACCCAGCATTTT.

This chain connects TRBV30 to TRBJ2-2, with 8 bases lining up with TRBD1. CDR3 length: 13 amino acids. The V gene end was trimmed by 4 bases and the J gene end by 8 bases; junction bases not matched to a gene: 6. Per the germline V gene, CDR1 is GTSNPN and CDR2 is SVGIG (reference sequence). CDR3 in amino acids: CAWIKDRVGELFF. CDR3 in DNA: TGTGCCTGGATTAAGGACAGGGTGGGGGAGCTGTTTTTT.

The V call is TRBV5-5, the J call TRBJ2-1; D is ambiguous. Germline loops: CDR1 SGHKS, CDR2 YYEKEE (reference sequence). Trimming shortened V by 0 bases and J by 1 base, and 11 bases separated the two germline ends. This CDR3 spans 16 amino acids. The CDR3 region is CASSLGAAVSYNEQFF. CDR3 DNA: TGTGCCAGCAGCTTGGGGGCAGCCGTATCCTACAATGAGCAGTTCTTC.

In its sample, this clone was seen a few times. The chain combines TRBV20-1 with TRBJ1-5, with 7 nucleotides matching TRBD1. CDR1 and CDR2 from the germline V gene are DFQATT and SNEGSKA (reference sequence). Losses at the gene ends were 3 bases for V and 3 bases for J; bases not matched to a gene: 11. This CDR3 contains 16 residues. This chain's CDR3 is CSASIQGQTINQPQHF. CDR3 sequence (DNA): TGCAGTGCTAGTATTCAGGGACAGACGATCAATCAGCCCCAGCATTTT.

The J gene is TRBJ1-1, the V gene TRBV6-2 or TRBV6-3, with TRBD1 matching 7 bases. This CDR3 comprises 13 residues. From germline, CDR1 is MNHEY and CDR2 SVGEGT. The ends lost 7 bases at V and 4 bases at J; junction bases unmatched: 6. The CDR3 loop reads CASTPQGITEAFF. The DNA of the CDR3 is TGTGCCAGCACCCCACAGGGGATCACTGAAGCTTTCTTT.

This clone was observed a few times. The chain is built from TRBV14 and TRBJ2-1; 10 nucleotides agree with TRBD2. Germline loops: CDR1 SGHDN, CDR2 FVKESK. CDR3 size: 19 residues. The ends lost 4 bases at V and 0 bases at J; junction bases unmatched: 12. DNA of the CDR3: TGTGCCAGCAGCCGGTCCCGGACTAGCGGAAAGAGCTCCTACAATGAGCAGTTCTTC. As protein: CASSRSRTSGKSSYNEQFF.